The 9 T cell receptor beta chains below come from one sample, sequenced in a study of cytotoxic CD8 clonotypes in ibrutinib-treated CLL. Method: immunoSEQ multiplex PCR; TCRdb's copy keeps in-frame clones and lacks some. The table has roughly 56,000 clones, roughly 70% seen once. The source was PBMCs, collected after 12 months of ibrutinib treatment. Receptor source: a human donor with chronic lymphocytic leukemia.

This clone appeared once. The V gene is TRBV15, the J gene TRBJ2-7, with D maybe TRBD1 (5 bases). Germline V gene data show CDR1 as LNHNV and CDR2 as YYDKDF (reference sequence). The CDR3 has 15 residues. The V and J ends lost 0 bases and 0 bases respectively, with 9 bases between them. The CDR3 nucleotides read TGTGCCACCAGCAGAGAAGGGGTTCACTCCTACGAGCAGTACTTC. It codes for CATSREGVHSYEQYF.

This clone has only a few counts. The chain recombines TRBV18 with TRBJ2-3, with TRBD2 matching 9 bases. The CDR3 spans 15 residues. J was trimmed by 1 base and V by 1 base; bases with no gene match: 0. From germline, CDR1 is KGHSH and CDR2 LQKENI. The CDR3 DNA is TGTGCCAGCTCACCACTAGCGGGAGGCACAGATACGCAGTATTTT. The encoded protein is CASSPLAGGTDTQYF.

The sample holds a few counts of this clone. This chain uses TRBV30 with TRBJ1-2; D may be TRBD1 (5 bases). Germline V gives CDR1 GTSNPN, CDR2 SVGIG (reference sequence). Trimming stripped 2 bases from V and 5 bases from J, with 15 bases between. The CDR3 length is 14 residues. The CDR3 DNA sequence: TGTGCCTGGAGTCCGGACACAAACGGGTATGGCTACACCTTC. It translates to CAWSPDTNGYGYTF.

The rearrangement joins TRBV11-2 to TRBJ1-2; a weak D match, TRBD1 (6 bases). The CDR3 length is 14 residues. V lost 0 bases and J 4 bases, leaving 9 bases between the germline ends. Germline V CDR1 and CDR2: SGHAT, FQNNGV. CDR3 DNA sequence: TGTGCCAGCAGCTTAGAGGACAGCTTCTATGGCTACACCTTC. It encodes CASSLEDSFYGYTF.

The CDR3 DNA reads as TGTGCCAGCAGCGCTGGGACCTGGGGGCTGTTTTTT. Residues: CASSAGTWGLFF. V gene TRBV28 combines with J gene TRBJ1-4, with D perhaps TRBD1 (5 bases). There are 12 residues in the CDR3. The ends were cut back, 6 bases at V and 14 bases at J, with 16 bases in the middle. Germline CDR1 is MDHEN and CDR2 is SYDVKM.

V and J are TRBV15 and TRBJ2-3; D is perhaps TRBD2 (7 bases). Looked up from germline, CDR1 is LNHNV and CDR2 is YYDKDF (reference sequence). CDR3 length: 17 residues. The germline V and J ends were trimmed by 5 bases and 1 base, with 19 bases remaining between them. The CDR3 DNA follows: TGTGCCACCAGCCTCAATTCCGGGGGGCTTGGCACAGATACGCAGTATTTT. This sequence encodes CATSLNSGGLGTDTQYF. Complete variable domain (other parts from reference TRBV15 and TRBJ2-3): DAMVIQNPRYQVTQFGKPVTLSCSQTLNHNVMYWYQQKSSQAPKLLFHYYDKDFNNEADTPDNFQSRRPNTSFCFLDIRSPGLGDTAMYLCATSLNSGGLGTDTQYFGPGTRLTVL.

The chain links TRBV9 to TRBJ2-2; 7 bases are a match to TRBD2. The germline V gene has CDR1 SGDLS and CDR2 YYNGEE. The CDR3 totals 14 residues. Trimming removed 3 bases from V and 5 bases from J; junction bases left unmatched: 4. The CDR3 coding sequence is TGTGCCAGCAGCGCCCAACTAGCGACCGGGGAGCTGTTTTTT. Protein product: CASSAQLATGELFF.

This clone was seen a single time. The genes are TRBV29-1 and TRBJ2-1; D might be TRBD2 (6 bases). V lost 7 bases, J lost 8 bases, and 18 bases lay in between. Germline CDR1 and CDR2: SQVTM and ANQGSEA. The CDR3 totals 13 residues. CDR3 region: CSAPGLGDYEQFF. Here the CDR3 DNA reads TGCAGCGCGCCGGGGCTAGGGGACTATGAGCAGTTCTTC.

This clone was picked up a small number of times. The chain couples TRBV19 to TRBJ2-3; the D gene is possibly TRBD1 (6 bases). The CDR3 length is 15 residues. Germline assignment: CDR1 LNHDA and CDR2 SQIVND (reference sequence). V was shortened by 9 bases and J by 1 base, with 17 bases between the two germline ends. The CDR3 DNA sequence: TGTGCCAGCCGTAAGGGGGACGGACGCACAGATACGCAGTATTTT. Protein product: CASRKGDGRTDTQYF. The full variable domain, with the rest looked up from reference TRBV19 and TRBJ2-3, is DGGITQSPKYLFRKEGQNVTLSCEQNLNHDAMYWYRQDPGQGLRLIYYSQIVNDFQKGDIAEGYSVSREKKESFPLTVTSAQKNPTAFYLCASRKGDGRTDTQYFGPGTRLTVL.